The subject of this entry is one T cell receptor beta chain. This specimen comes from a study of T cells expressing NK-cell markers. TCRdb reprocessed the 5' RACE reads and reports one entry per CDR3 protein, with no DNA. The sample has around 470,000 distinct CDR3 sequences. CDR3 length equals 20 residues. Germline CDR1 SSHAT, CDR2 FNYEAQ (reference sequence). This receptor was taken from a woman aged 50 to 60 in good health. The gene calls are TRBV7-7 and TRBJ2-1; TCRdb's D call of TRBD1 is untestable without DNA. Input material: blood T cells: a sorted CD56 or NKG2C T cell subset, CD4+ or CD8+ T cells, or bulk PBMC T cells (not recorded which). CDR3 in amino acids: CASSLLSGQGAQRSYNEQFF. Complete variable domain (other parts from reference TRBV7-7 and TRBJ2-1): GAGVSQSPRYKVTKRGQDVTLRCDPISSHATLYWYQQALGQGPEFLTYFNYEAQPDKSGLPSDRFSAERPEGSISTLTIQRTEQRDSAMYRCASSLLSGQGAQRSYNEQFFGPGTRLTVL.